A single sample is the source of the 2 T cell receptor beta chains below, sequenced in a study of CD8 T cells in ankylosing spondylitis. Study-level findings and limits: Typical of ankylosing spondylitis blood, it appeared, was a TCR beta motif of several highly homologous variants.

Their antigens remain unidentified. Each CDR3 protein gets one entry after TCRdb re-called the 5' RACE reads with MiXCR. Among under 450,000 distinct CDR3 sequences, 15% to 20% were seen once, and the ten largest hold 1%. The sample was blood, either unsorted or a sorted T cell fraction (not recorded which). These receptors all come from a male donor with ankylosing spondylitis.

The chain couples TRBV5-1 to TRBJ1-6; TRBD1 might be the D (5 bases). The germline V and J ends were trimmed by 2 bases and 7 bases, with 16 bases remaining between them. Germline CDR1 and CDR2: SGHRS and YFSETQ. The CDR3 is 16 residues long. The DNA for the CDR3 is TGCGCCAGCAGCTTAGAACAGGTCCAAAGAAATTCACCCCTCCACTTT. Residues: CASSLEQVQRNSPLHF.

This clonotype was seen a few times. The rearrangement uses TRBV27 and TRBJ2-1; TRBD2 matches at 8 bases. Germline V gene data show CDR1 as MNHEY and CDR2 as SMNVEV (reference sequence). The CDR3 is 17 residues long. Germline trimming cut 0 bases from V and 0 bases from J; bases unmatched to any gene: 4. The CDR3 coding sequence is TGTGCCAGCAGTTTATCTGGCGGGGGGCACTCCTACAATGAGCAGTTCTTC. As protein: CASSLSGGGHSYNEQFF.